This TCR beta chain was recorded in a study of T cell responses to AZD1222 COVID-19 vaccine. Study-wide results and caveats: Of the AZD1222 recipients, only six or seven were seropositive at baseline.

Trimming removed 4 bases from V and 6 bases from J, with 6 bases in between. This CDR3 is built from 11 residues. Germline V gives CDR1 LGHDT, CDR2 YNNKEL (reference sequence). As for this clone: The antigen remains undetermined.

Clones were read by immunoSEQ multiplex PCR, and TCRdb kept only the in-frame ones, dropping some. Here the sample spans 100,000 to 150,000 clones, roughly 90% being singletons. This receptor was taken from an adult in good health. Sequencing used peripheral blood, obtained on day 0 of AZD1222 vaccination. V gene TRBV3-1 (or the pseudogene TRBV3-2) combines with J gene TRBJ1-1, with no clear D. This CDR3 reads CASSLRSEAFF. DNA of the CDR3: TGTGCCAGCAGCCTTCGGTCTGAAGCTTTCTTT.